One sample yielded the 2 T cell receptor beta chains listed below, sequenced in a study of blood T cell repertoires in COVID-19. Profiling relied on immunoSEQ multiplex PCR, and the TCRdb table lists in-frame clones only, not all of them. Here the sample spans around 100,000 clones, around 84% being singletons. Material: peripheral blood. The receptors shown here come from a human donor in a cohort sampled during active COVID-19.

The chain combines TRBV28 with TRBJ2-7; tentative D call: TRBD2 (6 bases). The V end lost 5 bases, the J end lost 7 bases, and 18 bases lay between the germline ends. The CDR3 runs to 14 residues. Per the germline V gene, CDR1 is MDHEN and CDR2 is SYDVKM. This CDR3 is CASSERDSSREQYF. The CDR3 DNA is TGTGCCAGCAGTGAACGGGACTCCTCCCGGGAGCAGTACTTC.

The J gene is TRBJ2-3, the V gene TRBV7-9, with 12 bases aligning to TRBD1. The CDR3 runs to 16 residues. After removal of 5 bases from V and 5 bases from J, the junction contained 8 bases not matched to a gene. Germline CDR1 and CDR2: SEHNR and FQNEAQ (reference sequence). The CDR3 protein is CASSPGTGGAGDTQYF. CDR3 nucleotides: TGTGCCAGCAGCCCCGGGACAGGGGGCGCCGGAGATACGCAGTATTTT.